Listed below are T cell receptor beta chains from one sample, sequenced in a study of OX40 agonist ivuxolimab in advanced cancers. Here immunoSEQ multiplex PCR was the method, and the copy in TCRdb shows in-frame clones only, minus some. The sample includes more than 55,000 clones, about 89% of them seen just once. This specimen was CD4+ or CD8+ T cells sorted from blood, taken in a trial of the OX40 agonist ivuxolimab. The receptors here all came from an adult with an advanced solid tumor such as melanoma, head and neck, liver or kidney cancer. CDR3s include the opening cysteine and the closing phenylalanine or tryptophan.

j_gene	v_gene	CDR3aa
TRBJ2-5	TRBV5-6	CASSFGGAGETQYF
TRBJ2-2	TRBV2	CASTLGGAQTGELFF
TRBJ2-1	TRBV21-1	CASSKNADGLAGGCYNEQFF
TRBJ2-3	TRBV18	CASSPRAGGPGDTQYF
TRBJ1-5	TRBV5-5	CASSTTDSNQPQHF
TRBJ1-5	TRBV30	CAWGAGSNQPQHF
TRBJ2-7	TRBV18	CASSPNRDDEQYF
TRBJ2-5	TRBV5-1	CASSSGTGVETQYF
TRBJ1-2	TRBV7-2	CASSSSRGTPSYTF
TRBJ2-2	TRBV4-1	CASSPRTRPGGELFF
TRBJ2-2	TRBV5-8	CASSLRLAGPTGELFF
TRBJ2-1	TRBV11-2	CASSPSGTSYNEQFF
TRBJ1-1	TRBV7-3	CASSLMGSGDSEAFF
TRBJ1-4	TRBV5-1	CASSLDVDEKLFF
TRBJ2-7	TRBV11-2	CASSSGQDYEQYF
TRBJ2-3	TRBV7-8	CASSAGLSQTDTQYF
TRBJ1-2	TRBV18	CASSPLPVRGRDGYTF
TRBJ1-1	TRBV2	CASSEVNRAFF
TRBJ1-2	TRBV18	CASSLSPTGDEGYTF
TRBJ2-7	TRBV7-2	CASSPQGARIPYEQYF
TRBJ2-3	TRBV9	CASSVADGRSYTDTQYF
TRBJ1-5	TRBV19	CASTLQEGFNQPQHF